The next 14 T cell receptor beta chains were all read from a single sample in a study of CD8+ T cells in alopecia areata. Isolated RNA was reverse transcribed into cDNA used as the sequencing template. Libraries were prepared by immunoSEQ multiplex PCR; TCRdb keeps only in-frame clonotypes and omits some of them. The table includes over 250,000 clones, roughly 63% detected once. Treatment denoted: oral pan-JAK inhibitor, 5-10 mg twice daily. The sample consisted of CD4+ T cells sorted from blood, taken at approximately week 51, from a patient treated with tofacitinib. The receptors were sampled from a human donor with alopecia areata.

This sequence joins TRBV11-2 and TRBJ2-2; D might be TRBD2 (6 bases). Trimming left V 5 bases short and J 4 bases short, with 14 bases between. The germline V gene encodes CDR1 SGHAT and CDR2 FQNNGV. The CDR3 is 15 residues long. CDR3: CASSPRGAGTGELFF. The CDR3 region has the DNA TGTGCCAGCAGCCCTCGGGGAGCGGGCACCGGGGAGCTGTTTTTT.

The chain has TRBV9 and TRBJ2-2, with TRBD2 matching 8 bases. Germline CDR1 is SGDLS and CDR2 is YYNGEE. The CDR3 covers 17 residues. Unmatched junction bases numbered 7, after V lost 1 base and J lost 2 bases. CDR3 loop: CASSVISGGINTGELFF. DNA of the CDR3: TGTGCCAGCAGCGTAATATCGGGAGGGATAAACACCGGGGAGCTGTTTTTT.

The V and J genes are TRBV6-5 and TRBJ2-7; D may be TRBD2 (6 bases). The germline V gene has CDR1 MNHEY and CDR2 SVGAGI. The CDR3 runs to 13 residues. Trimming cost V 2 bases and J 4 bases, with 9 bases left between them. The DNA of the CDR3 is TGTGCCAGCAGTTACAAGGAGGGGTACGAGCAGTACTTC. Amino acid sequence: CASSYKEGYEQYF.

This clone was detected a few times. The rearrangement joins TRBV29-1 to TRBJ1-1; D not resolved. Trimming took off 0 bases at V and 1 base at J, with 6 bases between the two ends. Germline loops: CDR1 SQVTM, CDR2 ANQGSEA. There are 13 residues in the CDR3. The chain's CDR3 is CSVEDRGNTEAFF. The DNA of the CDR3 is TGCAGCGTTGAAGATCGAGGGAACACTGAAGCTTTCTTT.

This chain uses TRBV4-2 with TRBJ2-3; TRBD2 matches 13 bases. The CDR3 totals 20 residues. V lost 4 bases to trimming and J lost 0 bases; unmatched junction nucleotides: 13. CDR1 and CDR2 (germline): LGHNA, YNFKEQ. The CDR3 DNA is TGTGCCAGCAGCCCCATGGGGGTAGGGACTAGCGGGGCTAGCACAGATACGCAGTATTTT. This translates into CASSPMGVGTSGASTDTQYF.

The chain employs TRBV4-2 and TRBJ1-6, with D hard to call. Germline lookup yields CDR1 LGHNA and CDR2 YNFKEQ. The CDR3 is 15 residues long. V lost 6 bases to trimming and J lost 7 bases, with 16 bases between them. CDR3 sequence (DNA): TGTGCCAGCAGTTCGTCTGTGGACGGGAATTCACCCCTCCACTTT. Encoded protein: CASSSSVDGNSPLHF.

The V call is TRBV30, the J call TRBJ1-2, with D perhaps TRBD1 (6 bases). The V end was cut by 3 bases, the J end by 7 bases, with 15 bases between. This CDR3 comprises 13 residues. Germline CDR1 GTSNPN, CDR2 SVGIG (reference sequence). CDR3 residues: CAWSGQSGFGYTF. CDR3 DNA: TGTGCCTGGAGCGGACAGTCTGGGTTTGGCTACACCTTC.

V is TRBV6-6 and J is TRBJ1-1, with D uncertain. Trimming stripped 8 bases from V and 0 bases from J, with 16 bases between. CDR1 is MNHNY, CDR2 SVGAGI, per germline (reference sequence). This CDR3 has 15 amino acids. Written as DNA, the CDR3 is TGTGCCAGCCCACGGCAGGAGGGTTTGAACACTGAAGCTTTCTTT. This sequence encodes CASPRQEGLNTEAFF.

J is TRBJ1-2 and V is TRBV9, with 9 bases identical to TRBD1. This CDR3 comprises 14 residues. Trimming removed 0 bases from V and 8 bases from J; junction bases left unmatched: 5. Germline CDR1 reads SGDLS; CDR2 reads YYNGEE. The CDR3 sequence is CASSVVTGGGGYTF. CDR3 nucleotide sequence: TGTGCCAGCAGCGTAGTTACAGGGGGCGGCGGCTACACCTTC.

The genes are TRBV4-3 and TRBJ2-3, with 7 bases matching TRBD2. V was pared by 0 bases and J by 4 bases, with 4 bases of the junction left unmatched. CDR1 and CDR2 from the germline V gene are LGHNA and YSLEER. The CDR3 spans 15 residues. The CDR3 is CASSQDGGKADTQYF. The CDR3 DNA reads TGCGCCAGCAGCCAAGACGGGGGGAAGGCAGATACGCAGTATTTT.

This clone was detected only a few times. This rearrangement joins TRBV7-9 to TRBJ2-4; D is ambiguous. The CDR3 contains 13 residues. The V gene lost 2 bases and the J gene lost 7 bases, with 9 bases spanning the gap. Germline values: CDR1 SEHNR, CDR2 FQNEAQ (reference sequence). The CDR3 coding sequence is TGTGCCAGCAGCTTATCGGGTGGGAACATTCAGTACTTC. Residues: CASSLSGGNIQYF.

This clone was seen a few times. This sample includes further DNA sequences coding for the same CDR3. This chain joins TRBV6-5 and TRBJ2-5, with D possibly matching TRBD1 (6 bases). Germline V gives CDR1 MNHEY, CDR2 SVGAGI. This CDR3 has 13 amino acids. The V end lost 6 bases, the J end lost 2 bases, and 10 bases lay between the germline ends. CDR3 residues: CASRRGGQETQYF. The CDR3 coding sequence is TGTGCCAGCAGGAGAGGGGGTCAAGAGACCCAGTACTTC.

The CDR3 sequence is CASRDRTDQFF. In DNA, the CDR3 is TGTGCCAGCAGAGACAGGACGGATCAGTTCTTC. The rearrangement links TRBV2 to TRBJ2-1, with a tentative D call TRBD1 (6 bases). This CDR3 region has 11 residues. The germline CDR1 and CDR2 sequences are SNHLY and FYNNEI. V was cut by 6 bases and J by 13 bases, with 13 bases left in between.

V gene TRBV14 combines with J gene TRBJ2-2; 9 positions agree with TRBD2. Germline CDR1 is SGHDN and CDR2 is FVKESK. This CDR3 region has 15 residues. The junction had 4 bases not matched to a gene; V was cut back by 4 bases and J by 4 bases. This chain's CDR3 is CASSPSGAATGELFF. In nucleotides, the CDR3 is TGTGCCAGCAGCCCTAGCGGGGCGGCCACCGGGGAGCTGTTTTTT.